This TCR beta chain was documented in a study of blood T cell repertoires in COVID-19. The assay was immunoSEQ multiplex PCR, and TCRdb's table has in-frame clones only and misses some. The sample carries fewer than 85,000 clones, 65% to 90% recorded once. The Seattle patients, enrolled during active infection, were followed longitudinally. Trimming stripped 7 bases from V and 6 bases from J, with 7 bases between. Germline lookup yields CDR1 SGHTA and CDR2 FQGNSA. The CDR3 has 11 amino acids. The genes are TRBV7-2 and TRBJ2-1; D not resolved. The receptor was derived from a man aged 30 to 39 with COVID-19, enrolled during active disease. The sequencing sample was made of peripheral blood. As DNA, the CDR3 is TGTGCCAGCACGCCCGGCAATGAGCAGTTCTTC. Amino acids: CASTPGNEQFF.